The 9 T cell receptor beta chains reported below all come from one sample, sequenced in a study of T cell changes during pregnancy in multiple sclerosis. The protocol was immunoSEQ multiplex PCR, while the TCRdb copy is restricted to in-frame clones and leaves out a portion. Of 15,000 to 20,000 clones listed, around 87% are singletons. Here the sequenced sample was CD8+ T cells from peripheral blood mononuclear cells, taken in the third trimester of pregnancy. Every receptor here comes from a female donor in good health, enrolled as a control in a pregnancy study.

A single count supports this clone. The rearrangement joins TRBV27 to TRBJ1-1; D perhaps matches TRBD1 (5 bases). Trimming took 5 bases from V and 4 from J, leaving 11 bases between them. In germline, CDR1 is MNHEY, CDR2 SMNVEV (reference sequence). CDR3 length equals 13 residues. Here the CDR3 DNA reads TGTGCCAGCAGTACGGACATTTTCACTGAAGCTTTCTTT. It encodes CASSTDIFTEAFF.

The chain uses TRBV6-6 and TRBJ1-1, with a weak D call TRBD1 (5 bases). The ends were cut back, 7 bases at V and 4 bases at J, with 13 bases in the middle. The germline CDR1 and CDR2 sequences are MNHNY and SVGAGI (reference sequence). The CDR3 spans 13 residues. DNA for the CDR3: TGTGCCAGCATAGCAGACAGCCTCACTGAAGCTTTCTTT. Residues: CASIADSLTEAFF.

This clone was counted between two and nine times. The CDR3 region is CASRPGQGIGNTIYF. Written as DNA, the CDR3 is TGTGCCAGCAGACCGGGACAGGGGATAGGAAACACCATATATTTT. The V call is TRBV27, the J call TRBJ1-3, with 10 bases lining up with TRBD1. V lost 6 bases, J lost 4 bases, and 6 bases stayed unmatched. Looked up from germline, CDR1 is MNHEY and CDR2 is SMNVEV (reference sequence). This CDR3 has 15 residues.

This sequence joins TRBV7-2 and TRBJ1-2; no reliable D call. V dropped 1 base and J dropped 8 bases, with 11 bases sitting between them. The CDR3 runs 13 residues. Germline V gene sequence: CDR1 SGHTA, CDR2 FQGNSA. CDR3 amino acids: CASSLEVIYGYTF. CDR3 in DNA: TGTGCCAGCAGCTTAGAAGTCATCTACGGCTACACCTTC.

CDR3 nucleotides: TGCGCCAGCAGTGGACAAGGCAGGGGCACAGATACGCAGTATTTT. Encoded protein: CASSGQGRGTDTQYF. V and J are TRBV10-1 and TRBJ2-3; D might be TRBD1 (5 bases). V shed 4 bases and J shed 1 base, with 12 bases lying between them. This CDR3 has 15 amino acids. Germline CDR1 reads WNHNN; CDR2 reads SYGVQD (reference sequence).

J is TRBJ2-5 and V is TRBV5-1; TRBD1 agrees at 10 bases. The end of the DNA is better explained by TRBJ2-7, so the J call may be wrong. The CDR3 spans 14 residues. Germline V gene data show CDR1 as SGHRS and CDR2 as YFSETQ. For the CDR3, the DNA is TGCGCCAGCAGCCCGGGGACAGGGGTCTACGAGCAGTACTTC. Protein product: CASSPGTGVYEQYF.

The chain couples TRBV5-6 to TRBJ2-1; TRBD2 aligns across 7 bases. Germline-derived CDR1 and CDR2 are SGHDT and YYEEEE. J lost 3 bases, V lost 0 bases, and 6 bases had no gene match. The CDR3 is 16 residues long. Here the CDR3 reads CASSLASGVLYNEQFF. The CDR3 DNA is TGTGCCAGCAGCTTGGCAAGCGGGGTACTCTACAATGAGCAGTTCTTC.

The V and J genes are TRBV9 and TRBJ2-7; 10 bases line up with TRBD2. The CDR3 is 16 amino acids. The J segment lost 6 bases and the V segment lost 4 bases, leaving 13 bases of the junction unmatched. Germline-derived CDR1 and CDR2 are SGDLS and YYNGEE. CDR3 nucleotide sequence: TGTGCCAGCAGCCCCAACAGCGGGAGGGCAGGAAGCGAGCAGTACTTC. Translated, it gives CASSPNSGRAGSEQYF.

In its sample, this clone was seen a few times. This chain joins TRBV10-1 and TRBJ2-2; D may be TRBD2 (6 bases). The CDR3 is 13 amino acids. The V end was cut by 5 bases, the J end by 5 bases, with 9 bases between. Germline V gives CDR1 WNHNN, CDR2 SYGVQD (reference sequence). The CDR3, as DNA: TGCGCCAGCAGTTACCGGGGGACCGGGGAGCTGTTTTTT. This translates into CASSYRGTGELFF.